The subject of this entry is one T cell receptor (beta chain). This entry is derived from a study of blood T cell repertoires in COVID-19. Looking at the study overall: There were acute and convalescent COVID-19 samples, and they came from the United States, Italy and Spain.

The CDR3 loop spans 15 amino acids. Germline trimming cut 8 bases from V and 3 bases from J; bases unmatched to any gene: 3. The V gene's germline CDR1 is KGHDR and CDR2 SFDVKD. The authors' processing: Researchers report that nucleated cell counts were estimated from reference gene primer amplification. Clones were read by immunoSEQ multiplex PCR, and TCRdb kept only the in-frame ones, dropping some. Clonal size and the V and J genes are those of that table, whereas D and trimming came from the DNA. The sample consists of hundreds of thousands of clones, approximately 84% of them appearing once. This TCR derives from a woman in her twenties or thirties who had recovered from COVID-19. This chain uses TRBV24-1 with TRBJ2-6, with 10 bases fitting TRBD1. The sequenced sample consisted of peripheral blood. The CDR3 DNA follows: TGTGCCACCATGGGACAGGGGCTTGGGGCCAACGTCCTGACTTTC. It is translated as CATMGQGLGANVLTF.